The 20 T cell receptor beta chains listed next were all sequenced from one sample in a study of STAT5B mutations in CD4+ large granular lymphocyte leukemia. Sequencing used immunoSEQ multiplex PCR; TCRdb keeps in-frame clones, though not all of them. The sample has about 32,000 clones, around 84% seen once. Sequencing used CD4+ T cells from blood buffy coats. The receptor set was obtained from a human donor in good health.

CDR3 residues: CASSLYGEGEQFF. The CDR3 DNA sequence: TGTGCCAGCAGTTTATACGGGGAGGGTGAGCAGTTCTTC. This chain uses TRBV27 with TRBJ2-1; 7 bases are shared with TRBD2. The trim removed 1 base at V and 9 bases at J, leaving 3 bases unmatched. From germline, CDR1 is MNHEY and CDR2 SMNVEV (reference sequence). There are 13 residues in the CDR3.

This chain connects TRBV27 to TRBJ2-3; the match to TRBD1 covers 12 bases. The CDR3 has 19 residues. Trimming removed 4 bases from V and 2 bases from J; junction bases left unmatched: 13. The germline V gene has CDR1 MNHEY and CDR2 SMNVEV (reference sequence). The CDR3 loop reads CASSSKPGQGAGNTDTQYF. The CDR3 coding sequence is TGTGCCAGCAGTTCAAAACCGGGACAGGGGGCGGGGAACACAGATACGCAGTATTTT.

In its sample, this clone was seen a few times. The chain links TRBV27 to TRBJ1-4; 11 bases agree with TRBD1. The trim removed 3 bases at V and 8 bases at J, leaving 8 bases unmatched. The germline CDR1 and CDR2 sequences are MNHEY and SMNVEV (reference sequence). The CDR3 length is 16 residues. The CDR3 region has the DNA TGTGCCAGCAGTTTCCGGACAGGGGGCGCTCAGGAAAAACTGTTTTTT. Translated, it gives CASSFRTGGAQEKLFF.

This clone was seen a handful of times. The chain recombines TRBV4-2 with TRBJ1-5; D unresolved. Germline CDR1 and CDR2: LGHNA and YNFKEQ. The V gene lost 2 bases and the J gene lost 4 bases, with 12 bases spanning the gap. The CDR3 loop spans 15 amino acids. The CDR3 reads CASSQTQGWNQPQHF. Written as DNA, the CDR3 is TGTGCCAGCAGCCAAACGCAAGGTTGGAATCAGCCCCAGCATTTT.

The chain combines TRBV25-1 with TRBJ2-7; no clear D. Germline CDR1 reads MGHDK; CDR2 reads SYGVNS. The CDR3 has 14 amino acids. V lost 5 bases to trimming and J lost 1 base, with 12 bases between them. CDR3 bases: TGTGCCAGCAGTCGAGGACCAGCTTCCTACGAGCAGTACTTC. It translates to CASSRGPASYEQYF.

V and J are TRBV9 and TRBJ1-6, with D tentatively TRBD1 (6 bases). Germline values: CDR1 SGDLS, CDR2 YYNGEE. The CDR3 runs 15 residues. V shed 2 bases and J shed 6 bases, with 12 bases lying between them. CDR3 sequence reads: CASSVTGKGNSPLHF. The CDR3 region has the DNA TGTGCCAGCAGCGTCACAGGGAAGGGTAATTCACCCCTCCACTTT.

This chain connects TRBV2 to TRBJ2-6, with TRBD1 matching 7 bases. The J segment lost 2 bases and the V segment lost 0 bases, leaving 10 bases of the junction unmatched. This CDR3 is 19 amino acids long. Germline V lookup: CDR1 SNHLY, CDR2 FYNNEI. The CDR3 DNA reads as TGTGCCAGCAGTGAAGCGCTTTGGGGAGACAGGGCTGGGGCCAACGTCCTGACTTTC. The encoded protein is CASSEALWGDRAGANVLTF.

This chain joins TRBV18 and TRBJ1-5, with a tentative D call TRBD1 (6 bases). Germline V gives CDR1 KGHSH, CDR2 LQKENI. CDR3 length: 16 residues. V lost 1 base to trimming and J lost 2 bases, with 12 bases between them. The chain's CDR3 is CASSPRGAEGNQPQHF. DNA for the CDR3: TGTGCCAGCTCACCACGGGGGGCCGAGGGCAATCAGCCCCAGCATTTT.

The chain links TRBV28 to TRBJ2-7; 12 bases line up with TRBD1. V gave up 6 bases and J gave up 2 bases; unmatched junction bases: 5. Germline-derived CDR1 and CDR2 are MDHEN and SYDVKM. The CDR3 loop spans 15 amino acids. The CDR3 DNA reads TGTGCCAGCAGCCCCGGGACAGGGGGCCCCTACGAGCAGTACTTC. Amino acids: CASSPGTGGPYEQYF.

This sequence joins TRBV28 and TRBJ2-7; D unclear. V was cut by 2 bases and J by 4 bases, with 6 bases left in between. Germline-derived CDR1 and CDR2 are MDHEN and SYDVKM. The length of the CDR3 is 12 residues. The CDR3 DNA sequence: TGTGCCAGCAGTTTACCGGGTTACGAGCAGTACTTC. Residues: CASSLPGYEQYF.

The V gene is TRBV30, the J gene TRBJ2-3; 9 bases align to TRBD1. With 6 bases clipped from V and 1 base from J, the junction kept 11 bases outside the gene matches. This CDR3 has 16 residues. Germline CDR1 and CDR2: GTSNPN and SVGIG (reference sequence). The CDR3 DNA sequence: TGTGCCTGTGAAACAGGGGGCGTTCCGGGCACAGATACGCAGTATTTT. As protein: CACETGGVPGTDTQYF.

This rearrangement joins TRBV15 to TRBJ2-3; 9 bases are a match to TRBD1. With 5 bases clipped from V and 3 bases from J, the junction kept 6 bases outside the gene matches. The V gene's germline CDR1 is LNHNV and CDR2 YYDKDF (reference sequence). The CDR3 contains 15 residues. In nucleotides, the CDR3 is TGTGCCACCAGCTTCGGGACAGGGAGGACAGATACGCAGTATTTT. This encodes CATSFGTGRTDTQYF.

V is TRBV2 and J is TRBJ2-7; D gene unclear. Germline CDR1 and CDR2: SNHLY and FYNNEI. The CDR3 loop spans 12 amino acids. The V gene lost 5 bases and the J gene lost 2 bases, with 7 bases spanning the gap. The CDR3 DNA is TGTGCCAGCAGTAGCGAGCCCTACGAGCAGTACTTC. Translation gives CASSSEPYEQYF.

In its sample, this clone was seen a few times. The chain couples TRBV19 to TRBJ1-3; D not resolved. CDR1 and CDR2 from the germline V gene are LNHDA and SQIVND (reference sequence). V was clipped by 3 bases and J by 0 bases, with 12 bases between them. This CDR3 has 16 residues. CDR3 DNA: TGTGCCAGTAGTATTTGGGCCCCCGGCTCTGGAAACACCATATATTTT. Its protein product is CASSIWAPGSGNTIYF. Looking up the rest from reference TRBV19 and TRBJ1-3 gives the full variable domain: DGGITQSPKYLFRKEGQNVTLSCEQNLNHDAMYWYRQDPGQGLRLIYYSQIVNDFQKGDIAEGYSVSREKKESFPLTVTSAQKNPTAFYLCASSIWAPGSGNTIYFGEGSWLTVV.

This clone was observed a handful of times. The chain joins TRBV23-1 to TRBJ2-2; TRBD1 aligns across 7 bases. TRBV23-1 is recorded as an ORF, its role being uncertain. The J segment lost 0 bases and the V segment lost 7 bases, leaving 5 bases of the junction unmatched. CDR3 size: 15 residues. CDR3 amino acids: CASNDRASNTGELFF. The DNA for the CDR3 is TGCGCCAGCAACGACAGGGCTTCGAACACCGGGGAGCTGTTTTTT.

V and J are TRBV7-9 and TRBJ2-1; the D gene is possibly TRBD1 (5 bases). Germline V lookup: CDR1 SEHNR, CDR2 FQNEAQ (reference sequence). Deletions cut 5 bases from V and 4 bases from J, with 12 bases between. The CDR3 sequence is 14 residues long. The CDR3 region is CASSPERQYNEQFF. CDR3 nucleotide sequence: TGTGCCAGCAGCCCCGAGAGACAGTACAATGAGCAGTTCTTC.

This sequence joins TRBV6-1 and TRBJ1-5; unclear D gene. CDR1 is MNHNS, CDR2 SASEGT, per germline. With 6 bases removed from V and 1 base from J, the gap between germline ends came to 13 bases. The length of the CDR3 is 15 residues. CDR3 protein: CASSKEVWSNQPQHF. The CDR3 coding sequence is TGTGCCAGCAGCAAGGAGGTCTGGAGCAATCAGCCCCAGCATTTT.

The chain uses TRBV7-3 and TRBJ2-3, with 8 bases lining up with TRBD2. Trimming cost V 2 bases and J 5 bases; bases outside gene matches: 12. Germline V gives CDR1 SGHTA, CDR2 FQGTGA. The CDR3 runs 17 residues. CDR3: CASSLRGGYPSGDTQYF. In DNA, the CDR3 is TGTGCCAGCAGCTTACGGGGGGGGTACCCTTCGGGAGATACGCAGTATTTT.

This rearrangement joins TRBV7-2 to TRBJ1-1; D gene uncertain. The CDR3 consists of 14 residues. Germline V gene lookup returns CDR1 SGHTA and CDR2 FQGNSA. The V and J ends lost 5 bases and 1 base respectively, with 11 bases between them. The CDR3 loop reads CASSQRRRNTEAFF. Written as DNA, the CDR3 is TGTGCCAGCAGCCAACGCAGGCGGAACACTGAAGCTTTCTTT.

This clone was seen a few times. The DNA of the CDR3 is TGCGCCAGCAGTGAAATAGAAGGGTTCCACACCGGGGAGCTGTTTTTT. It specifies CASSEIEGFHTGELFF. This chain uses TRBV10-1 with TRBJ2-2; D ambiguous. The CDR3 is made up of 16 amino acids. Trimming left V 3 bases short and J 3 bases short, with 14 bases between. Germline CDR1 WNHNN, CDR2 SYGVQD (reference sequence).